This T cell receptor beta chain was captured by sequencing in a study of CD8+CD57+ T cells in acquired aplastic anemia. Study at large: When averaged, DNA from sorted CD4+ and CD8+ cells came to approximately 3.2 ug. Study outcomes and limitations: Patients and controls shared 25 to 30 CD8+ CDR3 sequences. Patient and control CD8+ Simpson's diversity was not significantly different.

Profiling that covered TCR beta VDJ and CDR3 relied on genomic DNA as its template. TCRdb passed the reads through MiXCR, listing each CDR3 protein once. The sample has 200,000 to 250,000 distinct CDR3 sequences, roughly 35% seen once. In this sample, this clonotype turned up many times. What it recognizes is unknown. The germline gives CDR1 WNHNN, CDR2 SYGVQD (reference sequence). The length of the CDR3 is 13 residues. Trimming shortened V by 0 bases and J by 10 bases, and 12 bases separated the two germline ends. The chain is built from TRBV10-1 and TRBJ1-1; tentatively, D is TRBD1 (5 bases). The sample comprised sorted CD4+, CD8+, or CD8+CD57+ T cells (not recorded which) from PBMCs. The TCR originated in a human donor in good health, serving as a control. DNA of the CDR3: TGCGCCAGCAGTGAGTCGCGAGGGGTCGGAGCTTTCTTT. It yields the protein CASSESRGVGAFF.